This TCR beta chain was documented in a study of cytomegalovirus exposure and HLA in healthy donors. Study-wide results and caveats: Donor immune exposure was known only as CMV serostatus. Presence/absence analyses assumed roughly uniform sequencing depth across donors, which may not hold. At a 0.05 false discovery rate, a later analysis found some 17,000 TCR beta sequences to be associated with HLA alleles.

This clone was picked up a small number of times. The antigen remains undetermined. Trimming at V came to 4 bases and at J to 5 bases, leaving 3 bases not matched to a gene. The CDR3 loop spans 13 amino acids. Per germline, CDR1 SGHTA and CDR2 FQGNSA. 60 Vbeta and 13 Jbeta primers were used in PCR. Sequenced by immunoSEQ multiplex PCR; TCRdb stores in-frame clones only, minus some. The repertoire consists of some 85,000 clones, with approximately 76% occurring once and the leading ten covering approximately 1.4%. The rearrangement links TRBV7-2 to TRBJ2-3, with 7 bases identical to TRBD1. This TCR derives from a male donor in good health and CMV-seronegative. The sequenced material came from PBMCs. The DNA for the CDR3 is TGTGCCAGCAGCTGGGGACAGCGAGATACGCAGTATTTT. Translation: CASSWGQRDTQYF.